Sequencing of this T cell receptor beta chain was carried out in a study of monozygotic twins with inflammatory bowel disease. For every donor, one blood sample of approximately 2.6 ml was drawn. Details on this clonotype: Its target is unknown.

The CDR3 runs 16 residues. In germline, CDR1 is SEHNR, CDR2 FQNEAQ (reference sequence). Overall study results and limits: Especially where disease activity was present, IBD patients had fewer clonotypes in common with others than healthy twins did. Whereas healthy co-twins had higher TCRbeta diversity (inverse Simpson), IBD patients had lower diversity.

With eight separate reactions per sample, the authors made cDNA. From the 5' RACE reads, TCRdb lists one entry per CDR3 protein and no DNA. This table lists about 330,000 distinct CDR3 sequences. V is TRBV7-9 and J is TRBJ2-2; the D call of TRBD1 rests on TCRdb alone, since no DNA is present to check it. The sequence was collected from a human donor with ulcerative colitis or Crohn's disease, or a healthy co-twin of an affected twin (not recorded which). Sequencing input: blood. The CDR3 spells CASSVHDRGGTGELFF. Full variable domain (outside the CDR3, taken from reference TRBV7-9 and TRBJ2-2): DTGVSQNPRHKITKRGQNVTFRCDPISEHNRLYWYRQTLGQGPEFLTYFQNEAQLEKSRLLSDRFSAERPKGSFSTLEIQRTEQGDSAMYLCASSVHDRGGTGELFFGEGSRLTVL.